The T cell receptor beta chain described here comes from a study of beta chain features in type 1 diabetes. Overall study results and limits: Although PCR might favor shorter templates, it would do so equally in patients and controls. In type 1 diabetes patients, VDJ junctions had fewer insertions; deletions at these junctions were more frequent. TCRB CDR3s were moderately but significantly shorter in Type 1 diabetes patients in all four CD4+ subsets.

The germline V gene encodes CDR1 MNHEY and CDR2 SMNVEV (reference sequence). V dropped 4 bases and J dropped 4 bases, with 10 bases sitting between them. The CDR3 consists of 13 residues. The sample holds a few counts of this clone. Its antigen remains unidentified. Of the isolated RNA, all was reverse transcribed, and so the sequenced material was expressed TCRB transcripts. TCRdb's copy holds only in-frame clones and misses some; the assay was immunoSEQ multiplex PCR. The sample gives about 650,000 clones, around an eighth of which show up once; more than 0.1% is in the top ten. About 120 mL of blood, on average, came from one heparinised draw per donor. Purities over 95% were achieved in all sorted populations.

The sequencing input was naive CD4+ T cells from blood. This chain connects TRBV27 to TRBJ2-5, with no clear D. This TCR was recovered from a man aged 30 to 45 with type 1 diabetes. The CDR3 is CASSSFAVETQYF. For the CDR3, the DNA is TGTGCCAGCAGTTCCTTTGCGGTAGAGACCCAGTACTTC.